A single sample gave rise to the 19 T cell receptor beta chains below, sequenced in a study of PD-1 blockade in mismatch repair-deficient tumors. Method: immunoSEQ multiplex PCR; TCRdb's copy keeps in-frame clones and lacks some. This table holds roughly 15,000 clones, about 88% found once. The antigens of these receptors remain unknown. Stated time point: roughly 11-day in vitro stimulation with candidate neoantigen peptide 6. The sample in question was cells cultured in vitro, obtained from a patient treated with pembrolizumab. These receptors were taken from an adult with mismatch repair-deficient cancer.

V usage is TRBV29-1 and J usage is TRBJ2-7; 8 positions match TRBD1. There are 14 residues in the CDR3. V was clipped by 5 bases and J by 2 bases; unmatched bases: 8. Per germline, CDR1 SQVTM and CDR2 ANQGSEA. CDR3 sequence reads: CSVNKGQAPYEQYF. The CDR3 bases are TGCAGCGTTAATAAGGGACAGGCGCCCTACGAGCAGTACTTC.

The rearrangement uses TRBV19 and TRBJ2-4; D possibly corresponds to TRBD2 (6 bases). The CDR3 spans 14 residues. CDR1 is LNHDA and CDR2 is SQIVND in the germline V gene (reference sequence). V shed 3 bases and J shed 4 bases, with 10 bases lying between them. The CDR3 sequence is CASSIGGSKNIQYF. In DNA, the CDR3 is TGTGCCAGTAGTATCGGGGGATCGAAAAACATTCAGTACTTC. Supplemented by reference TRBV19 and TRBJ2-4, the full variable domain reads DGGITQSPKYLFRKEGQNVTLSCEQNLNHDAMYWYRQDPGQGLRLIYYSQIVNDFQKGDIAEGYSVSREKKESFPLTVTSAQKNPTAFYLCASSIGGSKNIQYFGAGTRLSVL.

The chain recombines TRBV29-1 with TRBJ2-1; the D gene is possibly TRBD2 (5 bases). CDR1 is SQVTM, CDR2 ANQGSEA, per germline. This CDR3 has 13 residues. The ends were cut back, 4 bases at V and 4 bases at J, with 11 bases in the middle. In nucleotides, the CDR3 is TGCAGCGTTGGAGCTAGCCTATACAATGAGCAGTTCTTC. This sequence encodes CSVGASLYNEQFF.

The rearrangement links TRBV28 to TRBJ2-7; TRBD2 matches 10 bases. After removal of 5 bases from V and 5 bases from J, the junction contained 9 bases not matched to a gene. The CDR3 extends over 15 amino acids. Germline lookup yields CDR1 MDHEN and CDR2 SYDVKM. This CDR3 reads CASSPPGLAVHEQYF. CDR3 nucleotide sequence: TGTGCCAGCAGTCCCCCCGGACTAGCGGTCCACGAGCAGTACTTC.

The chain's CDR3 is CASAHPGDTIYF. The CDR3 coding sequence is TGTGCCAGCGCCCACCCCGGAGACACCATATATTTT. The chain joins TRBV11-2 to TRBJ1-3; no firm D call. The germline V gene has CDR1 SGHAT and CDR2 FQNNGV. V dropped 8 bases and J dropped 8 bases, with 13 bases sitting between them. The CDR3 loop spans 12 amino acids.

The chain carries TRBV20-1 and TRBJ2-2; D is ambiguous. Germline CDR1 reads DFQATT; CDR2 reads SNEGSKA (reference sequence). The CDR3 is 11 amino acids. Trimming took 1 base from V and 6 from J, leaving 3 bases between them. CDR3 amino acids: CSARGAGELFF. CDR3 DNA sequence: TGCAGTGCTAGAGGGGCCGGGGAGCTGTTTTTT.

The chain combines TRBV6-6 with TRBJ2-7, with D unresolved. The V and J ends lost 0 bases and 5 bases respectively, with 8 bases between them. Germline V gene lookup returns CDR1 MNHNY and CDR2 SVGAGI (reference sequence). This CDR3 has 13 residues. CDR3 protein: CASSYSSRDEQYF. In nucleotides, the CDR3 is TGTGCCAGCAGTTACTCCTCTCGGGACGAGCAGTACTTC.

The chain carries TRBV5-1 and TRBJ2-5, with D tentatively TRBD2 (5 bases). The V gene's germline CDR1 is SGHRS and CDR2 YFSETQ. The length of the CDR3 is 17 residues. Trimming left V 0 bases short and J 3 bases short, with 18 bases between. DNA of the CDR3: TGCGCCAGCAGCTTGGAGAGGGTCATTGTTGGAGAAGAGACCCAGTACTTC. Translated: CASSLERVIVGEETQYF.

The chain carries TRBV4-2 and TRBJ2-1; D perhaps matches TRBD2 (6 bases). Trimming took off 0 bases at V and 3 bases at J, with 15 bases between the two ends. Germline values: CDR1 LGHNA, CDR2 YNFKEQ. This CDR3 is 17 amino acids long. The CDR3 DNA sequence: TGTGCCAGCAGCCAAGATCCAGCGGGTGTTCGCTACAATGAGCAGTTCTTC. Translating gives CASSQDPAGVRYNEQFF.

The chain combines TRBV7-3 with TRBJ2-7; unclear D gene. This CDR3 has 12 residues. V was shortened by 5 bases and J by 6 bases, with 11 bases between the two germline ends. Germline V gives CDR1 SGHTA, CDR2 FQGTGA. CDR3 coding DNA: TGTGCCAGCAGCCCTACCCCGTCCGAGCAGTACTTC. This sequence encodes CASSPTPSEQYF.

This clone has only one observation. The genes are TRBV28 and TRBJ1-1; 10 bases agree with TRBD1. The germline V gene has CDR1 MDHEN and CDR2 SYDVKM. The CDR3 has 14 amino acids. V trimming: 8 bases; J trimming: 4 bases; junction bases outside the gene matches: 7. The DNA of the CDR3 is TGTGCCAGCGCCGGGACAGGGGACGCCACTGAAGCTTTCTTT. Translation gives CASAGTGDATEAFF.

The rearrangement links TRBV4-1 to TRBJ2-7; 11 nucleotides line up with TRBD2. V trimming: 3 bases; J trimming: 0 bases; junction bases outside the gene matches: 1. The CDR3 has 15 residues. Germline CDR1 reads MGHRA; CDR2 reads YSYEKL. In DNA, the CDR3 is TGCGCCAGCAGCCACCTAGCGGGAGGCTCCTACGAGCAGTACTTC. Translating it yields CASSHLAGGSYEQYF.

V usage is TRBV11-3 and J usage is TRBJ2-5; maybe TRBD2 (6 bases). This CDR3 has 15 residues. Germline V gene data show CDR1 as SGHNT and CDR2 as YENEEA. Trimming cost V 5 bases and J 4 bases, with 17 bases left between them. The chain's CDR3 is CASSRGGEVRETQYF. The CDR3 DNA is TGTGCCAGCAGCAGAGGCGGGGAAGTCCGAGAGACCCAGTACTTC.

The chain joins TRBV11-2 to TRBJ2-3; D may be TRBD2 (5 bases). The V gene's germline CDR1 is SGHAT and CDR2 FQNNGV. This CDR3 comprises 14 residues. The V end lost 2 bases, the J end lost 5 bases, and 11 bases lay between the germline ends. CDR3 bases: TGTGCCAGCAGCTTATTTATAGGAGGAGATACGCAGTATTTT. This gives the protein CASSLFIGGDTQYF.

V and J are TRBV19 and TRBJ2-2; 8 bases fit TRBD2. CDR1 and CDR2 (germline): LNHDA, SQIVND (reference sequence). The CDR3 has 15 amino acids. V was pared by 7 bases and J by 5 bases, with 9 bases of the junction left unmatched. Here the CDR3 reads CASTRLAGQTGELFF. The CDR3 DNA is TGTGCCAGTACCCGGCTAGCGGGCCAGACCGGGGAGCTGTTTTTT. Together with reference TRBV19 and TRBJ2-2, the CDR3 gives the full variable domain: DGGITQSPKYLFRKEGQNVTLSCEQNLNHDAMYWYRQDPGQGLRLIYYSQIVNDFQKGDIAEGYSVSREKKESFPLTVTSAQKNPTAFYLCASTRLAGQTGELFFGEGSRLTVL.

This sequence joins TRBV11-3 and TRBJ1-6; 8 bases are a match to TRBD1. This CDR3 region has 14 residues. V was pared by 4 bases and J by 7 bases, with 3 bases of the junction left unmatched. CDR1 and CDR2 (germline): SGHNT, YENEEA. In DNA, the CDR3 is TGTGCCAGCAGCTCGGGACAGGCGAATTCACCCCTCCACTTT. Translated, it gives CASSSGQANSPLHF.

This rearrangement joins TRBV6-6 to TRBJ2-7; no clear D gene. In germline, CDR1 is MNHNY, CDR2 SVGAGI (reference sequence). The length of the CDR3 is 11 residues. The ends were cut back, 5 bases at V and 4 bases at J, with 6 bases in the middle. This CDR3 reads CASSNLYEQYF. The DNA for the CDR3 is TGTGCCAGCAGTAACCTTTACGAGCAGTACTTC.

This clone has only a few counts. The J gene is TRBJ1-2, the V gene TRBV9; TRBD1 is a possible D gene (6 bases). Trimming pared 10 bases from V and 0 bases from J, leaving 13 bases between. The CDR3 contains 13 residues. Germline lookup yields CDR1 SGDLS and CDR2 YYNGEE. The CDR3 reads CAQRGRANYGYTF. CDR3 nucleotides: TGTGCCCAGAGGGGGAGAGCTAACTATGGCTACACCTTC.

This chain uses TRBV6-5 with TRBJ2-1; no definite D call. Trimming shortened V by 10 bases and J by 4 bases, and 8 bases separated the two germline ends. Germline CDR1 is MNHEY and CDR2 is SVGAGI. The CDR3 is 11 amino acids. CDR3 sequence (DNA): TGTGCCACTGGACCTTACAATGAGCAGTTCTTC. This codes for CATGPYNEQFF.